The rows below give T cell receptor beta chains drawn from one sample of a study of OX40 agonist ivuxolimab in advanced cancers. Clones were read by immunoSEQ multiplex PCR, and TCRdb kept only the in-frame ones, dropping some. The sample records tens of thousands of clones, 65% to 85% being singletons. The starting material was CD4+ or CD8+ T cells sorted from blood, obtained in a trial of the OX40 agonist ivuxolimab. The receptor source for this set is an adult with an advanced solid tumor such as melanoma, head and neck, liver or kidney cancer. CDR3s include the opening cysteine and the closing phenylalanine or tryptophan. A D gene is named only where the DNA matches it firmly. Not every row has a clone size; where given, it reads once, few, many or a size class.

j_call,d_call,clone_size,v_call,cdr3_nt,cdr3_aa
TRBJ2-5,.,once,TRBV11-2,TGTGCCAGCAGCTTATCCAGGGGAACACAAGAGACCCAGTACTTC,CASSLSRGTQETQYF
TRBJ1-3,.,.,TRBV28,TGTGCCAGCAGGACCACAGGGATGGTTGCTGGAAACACCATATATTTT,CASRTTGMVAGNTIYF
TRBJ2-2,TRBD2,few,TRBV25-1,TGTGCCAGCTCCGTGTCGGGGGGGACCGGGGAGCTGTTTTTT,CASSVSGGTGELFF
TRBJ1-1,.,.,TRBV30,TGTGCCTGGAGTCTACAGTTGAACACTGAAGCTTTCTTT,CAWSLQLNTEAFF
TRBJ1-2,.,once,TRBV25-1,TGTGCCAGCAGACCCCAGGGGAGTCATGGCTACACCTTC,CASRPQGSHGYTF
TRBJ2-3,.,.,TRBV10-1,TGCGCCAGCAGAAATGATACGCAGTATTTT,CASRNDTQYF
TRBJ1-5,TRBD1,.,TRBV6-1,TGTGCCAGCAGAGATACAGGGGACCAGCCCCAGCATTTT,CASRDTGDQPQHF
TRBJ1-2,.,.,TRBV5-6,TGTGCCAGCAGCTTGGAACAGCATGTTTTTTACTATGGCTACACCTTC,CASSLEQHVFYYGYTF
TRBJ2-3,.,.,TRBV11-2,TGTGCCAGCAGCTTAATCACTAATACGCAGTATTTT,CASSLITNTQYF
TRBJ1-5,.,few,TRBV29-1,TGCAGCGTCGCTCCACAGGGAGGCAATCAGCCCCAGCATTTT,CSVAPQGGNQPQHF
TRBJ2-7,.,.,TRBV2,TGTGCCAGTAGACCTGACAGCTACGAGCAGTACTTC,CASRPDSYEQYF
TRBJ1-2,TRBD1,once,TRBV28,TGTGCCAGCAGTTCGGACAGGGGGGACTATGGCTACACCTTC,CASSSDRGDYGYTF
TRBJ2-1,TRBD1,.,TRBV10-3,TGTGCCATCAGGACGGACAGGGGGTTGAGCAATGAGCAGTTCTTC,CAIRTDRGLSNEQFF
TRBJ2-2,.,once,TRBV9,TGTGCCAGCAGCGTAGACGTCGGGGAGCTGTTTTTT,CASSVDVGELFF
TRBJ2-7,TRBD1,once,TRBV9,TGTGCCAGCAGCTTTTCCGGGACAGACTACTACGAGCAGTACTTC,CASSFSGTDYYEQYF
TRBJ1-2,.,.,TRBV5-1,TGCGCCAGCAGCTTTTGGGTTAGTTGGGACTATGGCTACACCTTC,CASSFWVSWDYGYTF
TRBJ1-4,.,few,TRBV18,TGTGCCAGCTCACCACCTAACAGGGCGGATGAAAAACTGTTTTTT,CASSPPNRADEKLFF
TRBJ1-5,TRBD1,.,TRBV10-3,TGTGCCATCAAAGGGACAGGCTTTGGCAATCAGCCCCAGCATTTT,CAIKGTGFGNQPQHF
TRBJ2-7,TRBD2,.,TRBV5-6,TGTGCCAGCAGTCTTCGCGGGAGCGGGGGGCCGCCGGACTACGAGCAGTACTTC,CASSLRGSGGPPDYEQYF
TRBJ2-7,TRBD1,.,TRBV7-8,TGTGCCAGCAGAGTGGACAGGGCCGGCGAGCAGTACTTC,CASRVDRAGEQYF
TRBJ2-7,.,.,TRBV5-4,TGTGCCAGCAGCTTACCCGGCACCCCAGGGCACGAGCAGTACTTC,CASSLPGTPGHEQYF
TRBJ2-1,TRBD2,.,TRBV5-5,TGTGCCAGCAGCCTAGTCGCAGCGGGGGGGCTTAATGAGCAGTTCTTC,CASSLVAAGGLNEQFF
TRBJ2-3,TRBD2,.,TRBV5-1,TGCGCCAGCAGCCTGGGGGGACTAGCAGATACGCAGTATTTT,CASSLGGLADTQYF
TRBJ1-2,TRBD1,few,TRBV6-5,TGTGCCAGCAGTCGAACTGGGACAGGGGGAGGCTACACCTTC,CASSRTGTGGGYTF
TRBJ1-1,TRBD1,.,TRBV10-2,TGCGCCAGCAGAGTCGACAGGGGCACTGAAGCTTTCTTT,CASRVDRGTEAFF
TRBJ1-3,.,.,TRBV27,TGTGCCAGCAGGATGAGCTCTGGAAACACCATATATTTT,CASRMSSGNTIYF
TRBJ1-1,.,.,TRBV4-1,TGCGCCAGCAGCCAAGAGGGCAGGGCCAAGACTGAAGCTTTCTTT,CASSQEGRAKTEAFF
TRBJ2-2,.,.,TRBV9,TGTGCCAGCAGCATAGGTAATGGAGTAACAAGACACCTAAGAACCGGGGAGCTGTTTTTT,CASSIGNGVTRHLRTGELFF
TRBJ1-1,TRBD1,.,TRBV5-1,TGCGCCAGCAGCGGGACGACAGGGCCGGTCACTGAAGCTTTCTTT,CASSGTTGPVTEAFF
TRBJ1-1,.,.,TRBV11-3,TGTGCCAGCAGCCCCAGGGGTGGGGAGAACACTGAAGCTTTCTTT,CASSPRGGENTEAFF
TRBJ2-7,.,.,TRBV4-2,TGTGCCAGCAGCCAAGAGGTTTCCTACGAGCAGTACTTC,CASSQEVSYEQYF
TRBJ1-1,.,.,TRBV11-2,TGTGCCAGCAGCGTCACAAAGAACACTGAAGCTTTCTTT,CASSVTKNTEAFF
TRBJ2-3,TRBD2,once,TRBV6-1,TGTGCCAGCAGTGAACGAGGACTAGCGGGGGGATGGGCAGATACGCAGTATTTT,CASSERGLAGGWADTQYF
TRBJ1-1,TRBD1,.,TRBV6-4,TGTGCCAGCAGAGTAACCGGGACAGCGAACACTGAAGCTTTCTTT,CASRVTGTANTEAFF
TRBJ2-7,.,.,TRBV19,TGTGCCAGTAGGCAACAGGTTTCTAGAAACGAGCAGTACTTC,CASRQQVSRNEQYF
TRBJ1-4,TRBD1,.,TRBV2,TGTGCCAGCAGGGGGGACAGCAGTAATGAAAAACTGTTTTTT,CASRGDSSNEKLFF
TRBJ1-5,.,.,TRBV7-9,TGTGCCAGCAGCTTAAAGGGTAGCAATCAGCCCCAGCATTTT,CASSLKGSNQPQHF
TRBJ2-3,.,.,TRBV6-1,TGTGCCAGCAGTGAAGGGTCCGATACGCAGTATTTT,CASSEGSDTQYF
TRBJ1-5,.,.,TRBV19,TGTGCCAGTAGTATGGGGATTTCCGGGACACTCAATCAGCCCCAGCATTTT,CASSMGISGTLNQPQHF
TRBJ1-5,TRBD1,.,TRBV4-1,TGCGCCAGCAGCCACGCCGGGACAGGGGGCAATCAGCCCCAGCATTTT,CASSHAGTGGNQPQHF
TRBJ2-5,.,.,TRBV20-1,TGCAGTGCTAGTGAGGGGGAGACCCAGTACTTC,CSASEGETQYF
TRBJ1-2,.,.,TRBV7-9,TGTGCCAGCAGCTTAGCCCACCCCAATTCAGGCTACACCTTC,CASSLAHPNSGYTF
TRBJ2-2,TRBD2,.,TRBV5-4,TGTGCCAGCAGACACACTAGCGGACGTAACACCGGGGAGCTGTTTTTT,CASRHTSGRNTGELFF
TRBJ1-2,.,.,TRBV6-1,TGTGCCAGCAGTTGGGATGGCGGCTACACCTTC,CASSWDGGYTF
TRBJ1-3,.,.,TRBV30,TGTGCCTGGAGTGGTGGGGGCTCTGGAAACACCATATATTTT,CAWSGGGSGNTIYF
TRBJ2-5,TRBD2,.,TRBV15,TGTGCCACCAGCCCCAGCGGGGCGAAGACCCAGTACTTC,CATSPSGAKTQYF
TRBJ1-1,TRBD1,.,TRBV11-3,TGTGCCAGCAGCTCTTCGGGACAGGGGGGCACTGAAGCTTTCTTT,CASSSSGQGGTEAFF
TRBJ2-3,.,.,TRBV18,TGTGCCAGCTCACCAAAGTCCCAAGATACGCAGTATTTT,CASSPKSQDTQYF
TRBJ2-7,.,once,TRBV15,TGTGCCACCAGCAGAGAGGATTGGGCGGGCGAGCAGTACTTC,CATSREDWAGEQYF
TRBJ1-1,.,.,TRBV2,TGTGCCAGCATTACAGGACCGAACACTGAAGCTTTCTTT,CASITGPNTEAFF
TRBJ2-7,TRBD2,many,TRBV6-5,TGTGCCAGCAGTTGGGGACTAGCGTTCGAGCAGTACTTC,CASSWGLAFEQYF
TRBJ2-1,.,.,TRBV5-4,TGTGCCAGCAGCTTTTTCCTACAGGGACACAATGAGCAGTTCTTC,CASSFFLQGHNEQFF
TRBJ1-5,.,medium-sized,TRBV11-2,TGTGCCAGCAGCTTAGGCAGAAACAATCAGCCCCAGCATTTT,CASSLGRNNQPQHF
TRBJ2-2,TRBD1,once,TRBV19,TGTGCCAGTACGTCAGGGGGCCCTGGGGCCGGGGAGCTGTTTTTT,CASTSGGPGAGELFF
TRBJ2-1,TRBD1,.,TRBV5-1,TGCGCCAGCTGGACAGGGGGCCGATACAATGAGCAGTTCTTC,CASWTGGRYNEQFF
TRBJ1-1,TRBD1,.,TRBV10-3,TGTGCCATCAGTGGATCGACAGGGCCAAGTGAAGCTTTCTTT,CAISGSTGPSEAFF
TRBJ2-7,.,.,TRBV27,TGTGCCAGCAGTTCTTGGCTAGATTACGAGCAGTACTTC,CASSSWLDYEQYF
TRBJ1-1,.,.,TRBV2,TGTGCCAGCAGTGTACGAGTGAACACTGAAGCTTTCTTT,CASSVRVNTEAFF
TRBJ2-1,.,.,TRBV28,TGTGCCAGCAGTTCGCGGGAGCAGTTCTTC,CASSSREQFF